This T cell receptor beta chain was retrieved from a study of somatic mutations in cytotoxic T cells in rheumatoid arthritis. Study-level points and caveats: CD8+ clonality rose with age in rheumatoid arthritis patients, unlike in healthy controls. A largest CD8+ clone above 20% of CD8+ cells occurred in about an eighth of the 65 patients. Researchers did not know the antigen targets of the expanded CD8+ clones. In rheumatoid arthritis patients, the slight underrepresentation of TRBV07 was not adjusted for multiple comparisons.

The method was immunoSEQ multiplex PCR; TCRdb's version includes in-frame clones alone and lacks a portion of them. The sample lists under 20,000 clones; 86% were seen once. Concerning this clone: The antigen remains unidentified.

V lost 1 base and J lost 7; bases outside the gene matches: 8. The CDR3 sequence is 16 residues long. Germline V gives CDR1 LGHNA, CDR2 YSLEER. Sequencing was done on a sample of CD8+ T cells sorted from blood. This sequence was found in a man between 35 and 55 years old in good health. The chain couples TRBV4-3 to TRBJ2-1; 9 bases fit TRBD2. The CDR3 reads CASSQVLSGSGNEQFF. CDR3 nucleotide sequence: TGCGCCAGCAGCCAAGTCCTTAGCGGGAGCGGGAATGAGCAGTTCTTC.